This TCR beta chain was sequenced for a study of CD8 T cell repertoires and HIV-1 epitope variants. As for the study in general: T cells were stimulated with Twenty-five Gag and Nef peptides separately. An uncultured baseline aliquot held 1M T cells.

Using immunoSEQ multiplex PCR, the repertoire was profiled, and TCRdb retains in-frame clones only, with some absent. This sample has around 4,800 clones, with roughly 76% found just once. The CDR3 runs 13 residues. Germline V CDR1 and CDR2: LNHDA, SQIVND (reference sequence). To note about this clone: Its antigen remains unknown.

This TCR came from a male donor with HIV. The chain has TRBV19 and TRBJ2-5; D is unclear. The J call may be mistaken, given a closer DNA end match to TRBJ2-7. The specimen sequenced was cultured CD8+ T cells derived from PBMCs. Here the CDR3 DNA reads TGTGCCAGTAGTACGGGTCTTAAGTACGAGCAGTACTTC. It yields the protein CASSTGLKYEQYF.